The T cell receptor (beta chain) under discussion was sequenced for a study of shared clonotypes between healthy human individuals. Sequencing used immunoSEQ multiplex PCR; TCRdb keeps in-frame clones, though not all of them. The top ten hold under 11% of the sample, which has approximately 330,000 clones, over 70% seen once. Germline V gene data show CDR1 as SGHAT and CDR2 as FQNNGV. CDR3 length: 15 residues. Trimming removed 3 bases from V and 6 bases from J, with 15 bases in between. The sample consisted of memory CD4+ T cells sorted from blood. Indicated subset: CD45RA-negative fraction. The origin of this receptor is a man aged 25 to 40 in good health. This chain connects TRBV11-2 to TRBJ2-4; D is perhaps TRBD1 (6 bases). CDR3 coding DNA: TGTGCCAGCAGCTTGACCGACAGGCTGCGAAACATTCAGTACTTC. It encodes CASSLTDRLRNIQYF.